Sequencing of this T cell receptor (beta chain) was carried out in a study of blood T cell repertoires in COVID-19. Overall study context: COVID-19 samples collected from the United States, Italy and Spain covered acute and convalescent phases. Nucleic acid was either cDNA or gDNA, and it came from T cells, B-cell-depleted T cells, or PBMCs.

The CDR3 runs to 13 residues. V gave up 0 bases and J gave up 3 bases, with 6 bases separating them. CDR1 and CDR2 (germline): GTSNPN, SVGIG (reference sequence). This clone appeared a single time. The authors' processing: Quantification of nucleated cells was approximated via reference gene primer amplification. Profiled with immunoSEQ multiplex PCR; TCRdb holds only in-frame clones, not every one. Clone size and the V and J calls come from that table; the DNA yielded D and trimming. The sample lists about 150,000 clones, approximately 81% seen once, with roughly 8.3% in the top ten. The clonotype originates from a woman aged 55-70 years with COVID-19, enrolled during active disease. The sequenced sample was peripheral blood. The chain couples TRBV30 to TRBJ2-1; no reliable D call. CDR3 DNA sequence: TGTGCCTGGAGTGTGGCCAGCTACAATGAGCAGTTCTTC. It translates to CAWSVASYNEQFF.